This T cell receptor beta chain came from a study of blood T cell repertoires in COVID-19. Study details: Acute and convalescent COVID-19 samples came from the United States, Italy and Spain. The cDNA or gDNA used as material had been derived from T cells, B-cell-depleted T cells, or PBMCs.

Profiled with immunoSEQ multiplex PCR; TCRdb holds only in-frame clones, not every one. The sample lists some 88,000 clones; approximately 87% were seen once. The germline V and J ends were trimmed by 5 bases and 10 bases, with 18 bases remaining between them. The CDR3 has 14 amino acids. Germline V lookup: CDR1 LNHDA, CDR2 SQIVND (reference sequence). The sequencing sample was made of peripheral blood. The chain uses TRBV19 and TRBJ2-1; a possible D gene is TRBD2 (6 bases). The TCR comes from a woman in her seventies with acute or convalescent COVID-19. The CDR3 region has the DNA TGTGCCAGTAGTCTAGCGCGCCGACTTAGGGAGCAGTTCTTC. Residues: CASSLARRLREQFF.